These T cell receptor beta chains were read from a single sample in a study of blood T cells in healthy people across ages. TCRdb independently ran MiXCR on the 5' RACE reads; one entry per CDR3 protein. The table records fewer than 1.5 million distinct CDR3 sequences, about 43% of them present only once. The sequenced sample consisted of blood. These TCRs come from a young woman in good health. Both conserved end residues are part of each CDR3. A D gene is named only where the DNA matches it firmly. For some rows the clone size is stated as once, few or many, or as a class when expanded; others skip it.

J gene: TRBJ2-7; D gene: TRBD1; clone size: many; V gene: TRBV12-3/TRBV12-4; CDR3 protein: CASTGQGSYEQYF; CDR3 DNA: TGTGCCAGCACCGGACAGGGCTCCTACGAGCAGTACTTC
J gene: TRBJ2-3; D gene: -; clone size: -; V gene: TRBV4-1; CDR3 protein: CASTLPGEDTQYF; CDR3 DNA: TGCGCCAGCACCCTCCCGGGGGAGGATACGCAGTATTTT
J gene: TRBJ2-1; D gene: TRBD2; clone size: -; V gene: TRBV9; CDR3 protein: CASSPAGLAGVEQFF; CDR3 DNA: TGTGCCAGCAGCCCGGCGGGACTAGCGGGGGTTGAGCAGTTCTTC
J gene: TRBJ1-1; D gene: -; clone size: -; V gene: TRBV9; CDR3 protein: CASSVTGSRANTEAFF; CDR3 DNA: TGTGCCAGCAGCGTAACGGGTTCCCGCGCGAACACTGAAGCTTTCTTT
J gene: TRBJ2-2; D gene: -; clone size: -; V gene: TRBV9; CDR3 protein: CASGGQGRTGELFF; CDR3 DNA: TGTGCCAGCGGTGGGCAGGGGAGAACCGGGGAGCTGTTTTTT
J gene: TRBJ1-4; D gene: -; clone size: -; V gene: TRBV12-3/TRBV12-4; CDR3 protein: CASSVGDREKLFF; CDR3 DNA: TGTGCCAGCAGTGTGGGGGATCGTGAAAAACTGTTTTTT
J gene: TRBJ2-7; D gene: TRBD2; clone size: -; V gene: TRBV5-1; CDR3 protein: CASSFQAGGPFGSYEQYF; CDR3 DNA: TGCGCCAGCAGTTTCCAAGCGGGAGGGCCGTTCGGCTCCTACGAGCAGTACTTC
J gene: TRBJ2-7; D gene: -; clone size: -; V gene: TRBV7-2; CDR3 protein: CASSLAAHYEQYF; CDR3 DNA: TGTGCCAGCAGCTTAGCCGCTCACTACGAGCAGTACTTC
J gene: TRBJ2-7; D gene: -; clone size: few; V gene: TRBV5-1; CDR3 protein: CASSLGTLRHNEQYF; CDR3 DNA: TGCGCCAGCAGCTTGGGGACCCTACGCCACAATGAGCAGTACTTC
J gene: TRBJ1-1; D gene: TRBD1; clone size: -; V gene: TRBV6-1; CDR3 protein: CASSEGTGAFF; CDR3 DNA: TGTGCCAGCAGTGAGGGGACAGGAGCTTTCTTT
J gene: TRBJ2-5; D gene: TRBD2; clone size: few; V gene: TRBV4-1; CDR3 protein: CASSPRLAANQETQYF; CDR3 DNA: TGCGCCAGCAGTCCACGACTAGCGGCAAATCAAGAGACCCAGTACTTC
J gene: TRBJ2-5; D gene: -; clone size: -; V gene: TRBV7-9; CDR3 protein: CASSLTGLQYF; CDR3 DNA: TGTGCCAGCAGCTTAACCGGCCTGCAGTACTTC
J gene: TRBJ1-2; D gene: -; clone size: few; V gene: TRBV4-2; CDR3 protein: CASSPLPGNYGYTF; CDR3 DNA: TGTGCCAGCAGCCCCTTGCCCGGGAACTATGGCTACACCTTC
J gene: TRBJ2-3; D gene: TRBD2; clone size: few; V gene: TRBV20-1; CDR3 protein: CSAKLAATDTQYF; CDR3 DNA: TGCAGTGCCAAACTAGCGGCCACAGATACGCAGTATTTT
J gene: TRBJ1-5; D gene: -; clone size: few; V gene: TRBV18; CDR3 protein: CASLNSNQPQHF; CDR3 DNA: TGTGCCAGCCTTAATAGCAATCAGCCCCAGCATTTT
J gene: TRBJ2-7; D gene: -; clone size: -; V gene: TRBV21-1; CDR3 protein: CASSNVGSGPLREQYF; CDR3 DNA: TGTGCCAGCAGCAATGTGGGTAGCGGCCCTCTTAGGGAGCAGTACTTC